These T cell receptor beta chains were read from a single sample in a study of cytotoxic CD8 clonotypes in ibrutinib-treated CLL. The assay was immunoSEQ multiplex PCR, and TCRdb's table has in-frame clones only and misses some. The data show about 50,000 clones, roughly 63% seen once. Sequenced material: PBMCs, taken after 24 months of ibrutinib treatment. These receptors were collected from a human donor with chronic lymphocytic leukemia. The CDR3 runs from the conserved cysteine through the conserved F or W. D genes are given only for firm matches. Size values are once, few and many counts, or a class for expanded clones, and some rows have none.

j_call: TRBJ1-1
clone_size: .
v_call: TRBV5-1
d_call: TRBD1
cdr3_nt: TGCGCCAGCAGCAGCGAGACAGGGGTTAACACTGAAGCTTTCTTT
cdr3_aa: CASSSETGVNTEAFF

j_call: TRBJ2-1
clone_size: few
v_call: TRBV29-1
d_call: .
cdr3_nt: TGCAGCGTTGAGGGGCGGGTAGCAAATGAGCAGTTCTTC
cdr3_aa: CSVEGRVANEQFF

j_call: TRBJ2-6
clone_size: few
v_call: TRBV2
d_call: .
cdr3_nt: TGTGCCAGCAGCACCCGGCCCGGGGCCAACGTCCTGACTTTC
cdr3_aa: CASSTRPGANVLTF

j_call: TRBJ1-2
clone_size: .
v_call: TRBV25-1
d_call: .
cdr3_nt: TGTGCCAGCAGTGAATACCGACAGTCTGGCTACACCTTC
cdr3_aa: CASSEYRQSGYTF

j_call: TRBJ2-3
clone_size: .
v_call: TRBV9
d_call: .
cdr3_nt: TGTGCCAGCAGCGTGGGTGATCTAGCAGCGGGAGATACGCAGTATTTT
cdr3_aa: CASSVGDLAAGDTQYF

j_call: TRBJ1-2
clone_size: few
v_call: TRBV14
d_call: TRBD1
cdr3_nt: TGTGCCAGCAGCGCGACAGGGATAGGCCCTAGTGGCTACACCTTC
cdr3_aa: CASSATGIGPSGYTF

j_call: TRBJ2-1
clone_size: few
v_call: TRBV27
d_call: TRBD1
cdr3_nt: TGTGCCAGCAGTTTATATGGACAGGGGTCCTACAATGAGCAGTTCTTC
cdr3_aa: CASSLYGQGSYNEQFF

j_call: TRBJ2-2
clone_size: few
v_call: TRBV6-5
d_call: .
cdr3_nt: TGTGCCAGCAGTTACTCGGGGGCGTGGACCGGGGAGCTGTTTTTT
cdr3_aa: CASSYSGAWTGELFF

j_call: TRBJ1-2
clone_size: few
v_call: TRBV4-2
d_call: .
cdr3_nt: TGTGCCAGCAGCCAAGTTAGTCAGGGTTCTAACTATGGCTACACCTTC
cdr3_aa: CASSQVSQGSNYGYTF

j_call: TRBJ1-2
clone_size: .
v_call: TRBV6-5
d_call: .
cdr3_nt: TGTGCCAGCAGTTACTCGAAGGGGTTCGGCTACACCTTC
cdr3_aa: CASSYSKGFGYTF

j_call: TRBJ2-1
clone_size: .
v_call: TRBV6-5
d_call: TRBD1
cdr3_nt: TGTGCCAGCAGTTACTCGGGACAGAACCCCTACAATGAGCAGTTCTTC
cdr3_aa: CASSYSGQNPYNEQFF

j_call: TRBJ2-3
clone_size: .
v_call: TRBV4-2
d_call: TRBD2
cdr3_nt: TGTGCCAGCACCGCAAGGGCGTGGCGGGGGGGCAGCACAGATACGCAGTATTTT
cdr3_aa: CASTARAWRGGSTDTQYF

j_call: TRBJ2-5
clone_size: .
v_call: TRBV19
d_call: .
cdr3_nt: TGTGCCAGTAGTATAGAGGGGGCCCCGGAGGAGACCCAGTACTTC
cdr3_aa: CASSIEGAPEETQYF

j_call: TRBJ2-7
clone_size: .
v_call: TRBV6-1
d_call: TRBD1
cdr3_nt: TGTGCCAGCAGCCGACAGGGGGCGGCATACGAGCAGTACTTC
cdr3_aa: CASSRQGAAYEQYF

j_call: TRBJ2-3
clone_size: few
v_call: TRBV11-2
d_call: .
cdr3_nt: TGTGCCAGCTCCAGCGGAAGGAACCCAGATACGCAGTATTTT
cdr3_aa: CASSSGRNPDTQYF

j_call: TRBJ2-6
clone_size: many
v_call: TRBV11-2
d_call: .
cdr3_nt: TGTGCCAGCAGCCAAGACCCTGGGGCCAACGTCCTGACTTTC
cdr3_aa: CASSQDPGANVLTF

j_call: TRBJ1-6
clone_size: .
v_call: TRBV11-2
d_call: .
cdr3_nt: TGTGCCAGCAGCTTAGATATGGGGTACAATTCACCCCTCCACTTT
cdr3_aa: CASSLDMGYNSPLHF

j_call: TRBJ1-5
clone_size: few
v_call: TRBV9
d_call: .
cdr3_nt: TGTGCCAGCAGCTCCGGGCCCACTCAGCCCCAGCATTTT
cdr3_aa: CASSSGPTQPQHF

j_call: TRBJ1-1
clone_size: .
v_call: TRBV2
d_call: .
cdr3_nt: TGTGCCAGCAGGGATCAAACGACAGGAGGGGTTGAAGCTTTCTTT
cdr3_aa: CASRDQTTGGVEAFF

j_call: TRBJ1-4
clone_size: .
v_call: TRBV7-8
d_call: .
cdr3_nt: TGTGCCAGCAGCTTAGCTCCCCAATCCGGGGAACTGTTTTTT
cdr3_aa: CASSLAPQSGELFF

j_call: TRBJ1-5
clone_size: .
v_call: TRBV27
d_call: TRBD1
cdr3_nt: TGTGCCAGCAGGCCGACAGGGCCCGAGGATCAGCCCCAGCATTTT
cdr3_aa: CASRPTGPEDQPQHF

j_call: TRBJ2-1
clone_size: .
v_call: TRBV5-1
d_call: .
cdr3_nt: TGCGCCAGCAGCTTGTTGGGGACATTGAACAATGAGCAGTTCTTC
cdr3_aa: CASSLLGTLNNEQFF

j_call: TRBJ1-1
clone_size: .
v_call: TRBV4-1
d_call: .
cdr3_nt: TGCGCCACGAAATTGAGACGGGAGAACACTGAAGCTTTCTTT
cdr3_aa: CATKLRRENTEAFF

j_call: TRBJ2-2
clone_size: .
v_call: TRBV6-1
d_call: TRBD1
cdr3_nt: TGTGCCAGCAGGGTGGGGACAGCTAACACCGGGGAGCTGTTTTTT
cdr3_aa: CASRVGTANTGELFF

j_call: TRBJ1-2
clone_size: .
v_call: TRBV29-1
d_call: .
cdr3_nt: TGCAGCGTTGAAGACTGGACCGGCCACTATGGCTACACCTTC
cdr3_aa: CSVEDWTGHYGYTF

j_call: TRBJ1-5
clone_size: .
v_call: TRBV23-1
d_call: TRBD1
cdr3_nt: TGCGCCAGCAGTCAATCTTGGGAACTGACAGGGGAGGATCAGCCCCAGCATTTT
cdr3_aa: CASSQSWELTGEDQPQHF

j_call: TRBJ2-5
clone_size: .
v_call: TRBV19
d_call: .
cdr3_nt: TGTGCCAGCAGGGGAGGGGAGACCCAGTACTTC
cdr3_aa: CASRGGETQYF

j_call: TRBJ2-5
clone_size: many
v_call: TRBV12-5
d_call: TRBD2
cdr3_nt: TGTGCTAGTGGCCCCGGACTAGCGGGGGAAGAGACCCAGTACTTC
cdr3_aa: CASGPGLAGEETQYF

j_call: TRBJ1-2
clone_size: .
v_call: TRBV11-2
d_call: .
cdr3_nt: TGTGCCAGCAGTCTCAGCTTGGGAAGGAGCTACACCTTC
cdr3_aa: CASSLSLGRSYTF

j_call: TRBJ2-7
clone_size: few
v_call: TRBV5-5
d_call: .
cdr3_nt: TGTGCCAGCAGCCCGGCGGTGGAAGAGCAGTACTTC
cdr3_aa: CASSPAVEEQYF

j_call: TRBJ2-1
clone_size: .
v_call: TRBV5-8
d_call: TRBD1
cdr3_nt: TGTGCCAGCAGTTCCGGGACAGGGGCCCCTGGCGTGCAGTTCTTC
cdr3_aa: CASSSGTGAPGVQFF

j_call: TRBJ1-3
clone_size: .
v_call: TRBV15
d_call: .
cdr3_nt: TGTGCCACCAGCAGCGATGGAAACACCATATATTTT
cdr3_aa: CATSSDGNTIYF

j_call: TRBJ1-6
clone_size: .
v_call: TRBV9
d_call: TRBD1
cdr3_nt: TGTGCCAGCAGCGACAGGACAGGCCTTAATTCACCCCTCCACTTT
cdr3_aa: CASSDRTGLNSPLHF

j_call: TRBJ1-1
clone_size: few
v_call: TRBV4-2
d_call: .
cdr3_nt: TGTGCCAGCAGCCAGGGGAACGTCGAAGCTTTCTTT
cdr3_aa: CASSQGNVEAFF

j_call: TRBJ2-7
clone_size: .
v_call: TRBV6-1
d_call: .
cdr3_nt: TGTGCCAGCAGTGAGCACCTGGACAGCTCCTACGAGCAGTACTTC
cdr3_aa: CASSEHLDSSYEQYF

j_call: TRBJ1-3
clone_size: .
v_call: TRBV5-1
d_call: .
cdr3_nt: TGCGCCAGCAGCCGGGACGCCACCTCTGGAAACACCATATATTTT
cdr3_aa: CASSRDATSGNTIYF

j_call: TRBJ2-3
clone_size: .
v_call: TRBV5-1
d_call: .
cdr3_nt: TGCGCCAGCAGCCTCGGGACTCCCGGGGATACGCAGTATTTT
cdr3_aa: CASSLGTPGDTQYF

j_call: TRBJ1-1
clone_size: .
v_call: TRBV29-1
d_call: .
cdr3_nt: TGCAGCGTTGAAACAGCGATGAACACTGAAGCTTTCTTT
cdr3_aa: CSVETAMNTEAFF

j_call: TRBJ1-1
clone_size: .
v_call: TRBV19
d_call: .
cdr3_nt: TGTGCCAGTAGTCTAGGGGGGGTGAACACTGAAGCTTTCTTT
cdr3_aa: CASSLGGVNTEAFF

j_call: TRBJ2-1
clone_size: .
v_call: TRBV7-6
d_call: TRBD2
cdr3_nt: TGTGCCAGCAGCGGGGGACTAGCGGGGGAGAGCTCCTACAATGAGCAGTTCTTC
cdr3_aa: CASSGGLAGESSYNEQFF

j_call: TRBJ1-2
clone_size: few
v_call: TRBV6-4
d_call: .
cdr3_nt: TGTGCCAGCAGCCCGGACAGTAACTATGGCTACACCTTC
cdr3_aa: CASSPDSNYGYTF